This T cell receptor (beta chain) originates from a study of blood T cell repertoires in COVID-19. The overall study: The cDNA or gDNA used as material had been derived from T cells, B-cell-depleted T cells, or PBMCs.

Authors' processing steps: Nucleated cell counts were estimated from reference gene primer amplification. Assay used: immunoSEQ multiplex PCR; TCRdb lists only in-frame clones, some missing. Clonal size and the V and J genes are those of that table, whereas D and trimming came from the DNA. The profile shows about 350,000 clones, approximately 91% of them singletons. The sequenced sample consisted of peripheral blood. The TCR was taken from a woman in her 70s with COVID-19, enrolled during active disease.

CDR3 nucleotide sequence: TGCAGTGCTACACTAGGGGAAAAACTGTTTTTT. Encoded protein: CSATLGEKLFF. The chain joins TRBV20-1 to TRBJ1-4, with no clear D. The CDR3 covers 11 residues. Germline loops: CDR1 DFQATT, CDR2 SNEGSKA (reference sequence). V lost 4 bases and J lost 8, with 8 bases in between.